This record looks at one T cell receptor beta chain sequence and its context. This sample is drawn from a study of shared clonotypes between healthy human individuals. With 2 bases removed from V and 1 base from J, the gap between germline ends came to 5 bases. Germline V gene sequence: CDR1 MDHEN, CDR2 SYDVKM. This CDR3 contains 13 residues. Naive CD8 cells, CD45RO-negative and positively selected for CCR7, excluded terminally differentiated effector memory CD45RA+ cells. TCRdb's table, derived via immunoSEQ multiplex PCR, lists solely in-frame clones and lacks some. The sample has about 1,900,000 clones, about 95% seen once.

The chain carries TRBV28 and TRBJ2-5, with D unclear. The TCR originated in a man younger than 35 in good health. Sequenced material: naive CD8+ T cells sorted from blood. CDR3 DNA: TGTGCCAGCAGTTTAGCCCCCCAAGAGACCCAGTACTTC. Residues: CASSLAPQETQYF. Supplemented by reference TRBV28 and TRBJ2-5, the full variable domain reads DVKVTQSSRYLVKRTGEKVFLECVQDMDHENMFWYRQDPGLGLRLIYFSYDVKMKEKGDIPEGYSVSREKKERFSLILESASTNQTSMYLCASSLAPQETQYFGPGTRLLVL.